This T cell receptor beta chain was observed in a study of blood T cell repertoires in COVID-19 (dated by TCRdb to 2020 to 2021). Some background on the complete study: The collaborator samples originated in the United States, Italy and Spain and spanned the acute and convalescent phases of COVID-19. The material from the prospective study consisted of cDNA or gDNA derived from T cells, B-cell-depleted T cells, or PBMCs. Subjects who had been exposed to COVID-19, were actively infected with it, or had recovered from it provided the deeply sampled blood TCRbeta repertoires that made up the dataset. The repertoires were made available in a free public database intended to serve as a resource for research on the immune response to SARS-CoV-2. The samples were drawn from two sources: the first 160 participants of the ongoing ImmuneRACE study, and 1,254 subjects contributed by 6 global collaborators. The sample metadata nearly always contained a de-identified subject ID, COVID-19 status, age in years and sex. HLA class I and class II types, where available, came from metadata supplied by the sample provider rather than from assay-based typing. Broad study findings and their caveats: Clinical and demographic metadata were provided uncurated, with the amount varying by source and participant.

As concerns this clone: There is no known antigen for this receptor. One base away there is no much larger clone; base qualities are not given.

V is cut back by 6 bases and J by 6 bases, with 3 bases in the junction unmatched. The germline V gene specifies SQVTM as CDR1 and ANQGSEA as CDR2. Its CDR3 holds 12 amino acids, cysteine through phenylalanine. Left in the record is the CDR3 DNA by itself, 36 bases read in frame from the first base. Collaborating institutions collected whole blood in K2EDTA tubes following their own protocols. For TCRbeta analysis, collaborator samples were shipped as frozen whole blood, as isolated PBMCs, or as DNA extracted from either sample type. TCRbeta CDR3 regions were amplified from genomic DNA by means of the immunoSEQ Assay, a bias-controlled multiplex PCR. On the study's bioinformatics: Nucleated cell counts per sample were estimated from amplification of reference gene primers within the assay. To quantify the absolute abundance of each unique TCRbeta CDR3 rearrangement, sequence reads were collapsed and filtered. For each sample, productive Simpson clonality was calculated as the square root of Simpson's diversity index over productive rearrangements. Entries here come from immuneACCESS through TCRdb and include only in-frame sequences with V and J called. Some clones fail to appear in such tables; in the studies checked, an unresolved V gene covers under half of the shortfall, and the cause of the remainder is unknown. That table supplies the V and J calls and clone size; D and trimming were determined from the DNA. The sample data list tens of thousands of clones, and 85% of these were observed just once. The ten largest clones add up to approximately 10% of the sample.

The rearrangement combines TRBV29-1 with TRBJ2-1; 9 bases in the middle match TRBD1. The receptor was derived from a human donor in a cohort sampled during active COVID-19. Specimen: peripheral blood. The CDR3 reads CSVGQGSNEQFF. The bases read TGCAGCGTCGGACAGGGGTCCAATGAGCAGTTCTTC.